A single sample is the source of the 9 T cell receptor beta chains below, sequenced in a study of early T cells in non-severe SARS-CoV-2 infection. In TCRdb, the 5' RACE reads were re-called with MiXCR into one record per CDR3 protein. In the table there are around 76,000 distinct CDR3 sequences, 12% of which are singletons. The sequencing sample was made of whole blood. These receptors were collected from an adult who was a healthcare worker with PCR-confirmed SARS-CoV-2 infection or an uninfected control (not recorded which).

Worth noting for this clonotype: One end of the junction varies from germline; a read error may be responsible. The chain carries TRBV29-1 and TRBJ1-1, with a weak D call TRBD1 (6 bases). CDR1 is SQVTM and CDR2 is ANQGSEA in the germline V gene. The CDR3 is 12 amino acids. In DNA form, the CDR3 reads TGCAGCGTCCACCCCGGGGGCACTGAAGTTTTCTTT. Translated, it gives CSVHPGGTEVFF.

V is TRBV6-5 and J is TRBJ1-2; TRBD1 might be the D (5 bases). CDR3 length: 13 residues. Germline CDR1 and CDR2: MNHEY and SVGAGI. Trimming took 5 bases from V and 2 from J, leaving 9 bases between them. CDR3 loop: CASSRGLNYGYTF. The CDR3, as DNA: TGTGCCAGCAGTCGGGGACTAAACTATGGCTACACCTTC.

This clonotype was detected many times. CDR3: CSVERSGGTDEQYF. For the CDR3, the DNA is TGCAGCGTTGAACGGTCAGGGGGCACGGACGAGCAGTACTTC. This chain links TRBV29-1 with TRBJ2-7; TRBD1 aligns across 8 bases. The CDR3 length is 14 residues. Per germline, CDR1 SQVTM and CDR2 ANQGSEA. Trimming took 2 bases from V and 5 from J; bases not matched to a gene: 8.

The chain has TRBV18 and TRBJ2-7, with D possibly being TRBD2 (5 bases). CDR3 size: 14 residues. The germline CDR1 and CDR2 sequences are KGHSH and LQKENI. Trimming removed 3 bases at V and 1 base at J, with 10 bases between. The CDR3 is CASSPERQSYEQYF. CDR3 DNA sequence: TGTGCCAGCTCACCTGAGCGGCAGTCCTACGAGCAGTACTTC.

In this sample, this clonotype turned up many times. The rearrangement joins TRBV5-1 to TRBJ2-1; 9 nucleotides match TRBD1. Germline V gene lookup returns CDR1 SGHRS and CDR2 YFSETQ. The CDR3 consists of 15 residues. Trimming removed 3 bases from V and 4 bases from J; junction bases left unmatched: 5. This chain's CDR3 is CASSSGTGRYNEQFF. The CDR3 coding sequence is TGCGCCAGCAGCTCCGGGACAGGGAGGTACAATGAGCAGTTCTTC.

The chain is built from TRBV12-3 or TRBV12-4 and TRBJ2-3; a weak D match, TRBD2 (6 bases). CDR3 size: 14 residues. V was shortened by 8 bases and J by 4 bases, with 16 bases between the two germline ends. The CDR3 DNA reads TGTGCCAGCCAAATTCAATGGAGGGCAGATACGCAGTATTTT. It translates to CASQIQWRADTQYF.

This clonotype was observed a handful of times. The gene calls are TRBV7-9 and TRBJ2-1; D may be TRBD2 (6 bases). V was clipped by 2 bases and J by 6 bases, with 14 bases between them. Germline CDR1 and CDR2: SEHNR and FQNEAQ (reference sequence). This CDR3 has 15 residues. The CDR3 protein is CASSLNLGGFNEQFF. CDR3 DNA sequence: TGTGCCAGCAGCTTAAACCTGGGAGGTTTCAATGAGCAGTTCTTC.

This clonotype was seen repeatedly, ten times or more. This chain links TRBV29-1 with TRBJ2-3; 7 positions match TRBD1. The CDR3 runs 15 residues. Germline V gives CDR1 SQVTM, CDR2 ANQGSEA. The CDR3 spells CRTPVDSRGTDTQYF. The CDR3 DNA follows: TGCAGAACCCCCGTTGATTCCAGGGGGACAGATACGCAGTATTTT.

This rearrangement joins TRBV25-1 to TRBJ1-1; D is perhaps TRBD1 (5 bases). With 1 base removed from V and 0 bases from J, the gap between germline ends came to 9 bases. From germline, CDR1 is MGHDK and CDR2 SYGVNS. The CDR3 consists of 15 residues. CDR3 sequence: CASSELGVMNTEAFF. Here the CDR3 DNA reads TGTGCCAGCAGTGAATTGGGGGTCATGAACACTGAAGCTTTCTTT.